Sequencing of this TCR beta chain was carried out in a study of cytomegalovirus exposure and HLA in healthy donors. Here immunoSEQ multiplex PCR was the method, and the copy in TCRdb shows in-frame clones only, minus some. Counted here are 100,000 to 150,000 clones, 80% to 90% occurring once; the ten biggest clones make up 1.1%. CDR1 PRHDT and CDR2 FYEKMQ come from the germline V gene (reference sequence). V lost 5 bases and J 1 base, leaving 12 bases between the germline ends. CDR3 length: 15 amino acids. This receptor was identified in a woman aged 18-30 years in good health and CMV-seronegative. This chain links TRBV13 with TRBJ2-1, with D hard to call. Sample: PBMCs. The CDR3: CASSPGRGSYNEQFF. The CDR3 nucleotides read TGTGCCAGCAGCCCCGGCCGCGGTTCCTACAATGAGCAGTTCTTC.